In its sample, the clone carrying this T cell receptor (beta chain) was seen a few times. These data come from a study of CD8+ T cells in alopecia areata. The germline V and J ends were trimmed by 2 bases and 7 bases, with 6 bases remaining between them. The V gene's germline CDR1 is MNHEY and CDR2 SVGAGI. The CDR3 is 12 amino acids. The authors extracted RNA and reverse transcribed it into cDNA as the sequencing template. TCRdb's copy holds only in-frame clones and misses some; the assay was immunoSEQ multiplex PCR. The sample holds 100,000 to 150,000 clones, roughly 50% seen once. The chain links TRBV6-5 to TRBJ2-1, with no clear D. The specimen was CD8+ T cells sorted from blood, collected at week 0. This receptor was obtained from a human donor with alopecia areata. The CDR3 is CASSYAQNEQFF. The CDR3 region has the DNA TGTGCCAGCAGTTACGCACAAAATGAGCAGTTCTTC.